This TCR beta chain was identified in a study of CD8+CD57+ T cells in acquired aplastic anemia. This clonotype was picked up many times. Only patients with CD8+CD57+ cell expansion on flow cytometry were chosen for sequencing. The CDR3 is 14 residues long. Germline V gives CDR1 SEHNR, CDR2 FQNEAQ (reference sequence). The germline V and J ends were trimmed by 3 bases and 6 bases, with 14 bases remaining between them. Template material for TCR beta VDJ and CDR3 profiling consisted of genomic DNA. Each CDR3 protein gets one entry after TCRdb re-called the reads with MiXCR. The table lists some 170,000 distinct CDR3 sequences, roughly 43% of them singletons.

Source material: sorted CD4+, CD8+, or CD8+CD57+ T cells (not recorded which) from PBMCs. The V and J genes are TRBV7-9 and TRBJ1-1; no definite D call. The TCR sequence derives from a human donor with aplastic anemia. The CDR3 loop reads CASSLAAKIAEAFF. CDR3 nucleotide sequence: TGTGCCAGCAGCTTGGCCGCCAAAATCGCTGAAGCTTTCTTT.